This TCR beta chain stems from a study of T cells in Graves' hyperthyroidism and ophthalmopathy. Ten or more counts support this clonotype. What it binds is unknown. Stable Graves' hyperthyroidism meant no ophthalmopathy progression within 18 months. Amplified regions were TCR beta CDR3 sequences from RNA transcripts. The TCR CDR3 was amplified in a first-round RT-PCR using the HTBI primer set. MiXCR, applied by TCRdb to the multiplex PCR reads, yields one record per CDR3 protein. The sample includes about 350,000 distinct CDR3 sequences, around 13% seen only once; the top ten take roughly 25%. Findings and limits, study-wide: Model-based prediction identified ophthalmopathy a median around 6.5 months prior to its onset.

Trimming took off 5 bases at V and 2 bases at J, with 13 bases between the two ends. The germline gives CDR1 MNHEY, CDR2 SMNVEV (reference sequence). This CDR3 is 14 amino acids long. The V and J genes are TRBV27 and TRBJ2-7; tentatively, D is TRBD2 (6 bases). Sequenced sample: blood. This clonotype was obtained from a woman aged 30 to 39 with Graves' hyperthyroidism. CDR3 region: CASSPRLVTYEQYF. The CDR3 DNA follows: TGTGCCAGCAGTCCCCGACTAGTAACCTACGAGCAGTACTTC.